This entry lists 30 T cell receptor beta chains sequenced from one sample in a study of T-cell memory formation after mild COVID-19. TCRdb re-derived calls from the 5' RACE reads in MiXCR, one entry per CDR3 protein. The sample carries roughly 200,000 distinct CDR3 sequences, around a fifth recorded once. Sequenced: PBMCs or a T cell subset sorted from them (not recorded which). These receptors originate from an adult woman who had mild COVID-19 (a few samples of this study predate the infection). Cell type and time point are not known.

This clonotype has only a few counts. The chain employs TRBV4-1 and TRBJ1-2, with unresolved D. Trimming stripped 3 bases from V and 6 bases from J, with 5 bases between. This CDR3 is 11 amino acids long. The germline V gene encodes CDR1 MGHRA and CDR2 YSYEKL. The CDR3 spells CASSQADGYTF. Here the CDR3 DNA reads TGCGCCAGCAGCCAGGCAGATGGCTACACCTTC.

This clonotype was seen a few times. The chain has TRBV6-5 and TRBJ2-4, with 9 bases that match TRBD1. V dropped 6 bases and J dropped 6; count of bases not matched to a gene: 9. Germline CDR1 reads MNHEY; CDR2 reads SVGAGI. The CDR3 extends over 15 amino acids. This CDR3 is CASSPVRGQGNIQYF. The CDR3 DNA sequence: TGTGCCAGCAGCCCAGTTCGGGGACAGGGAAACATTCAGTACTTC.

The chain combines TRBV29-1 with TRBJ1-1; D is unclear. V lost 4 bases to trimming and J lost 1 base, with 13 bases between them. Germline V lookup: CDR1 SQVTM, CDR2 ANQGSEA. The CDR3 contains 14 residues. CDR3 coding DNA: TGCAGCGTTGTTTCCGGACTACGGAACACTGAAGCTTTCTTT. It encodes CSVVSGLRNTEAFF.

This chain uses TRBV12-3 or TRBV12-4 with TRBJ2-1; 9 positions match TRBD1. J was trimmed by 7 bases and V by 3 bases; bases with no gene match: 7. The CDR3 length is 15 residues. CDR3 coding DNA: TGTGCCAGCAGTTTCGGACAGGGGACGAGGAATGAGCAGTTCTTC. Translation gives CASSFGQGTRNEQFF.

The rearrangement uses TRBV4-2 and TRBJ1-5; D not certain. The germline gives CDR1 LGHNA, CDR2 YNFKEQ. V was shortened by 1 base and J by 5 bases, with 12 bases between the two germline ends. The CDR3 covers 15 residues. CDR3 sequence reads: CASSQGAAGYQPQHF. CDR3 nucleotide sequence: TGTGCCAGCAGCCAAGGGGCAGCCGGCTATCAGCCCCAGCATTTT.

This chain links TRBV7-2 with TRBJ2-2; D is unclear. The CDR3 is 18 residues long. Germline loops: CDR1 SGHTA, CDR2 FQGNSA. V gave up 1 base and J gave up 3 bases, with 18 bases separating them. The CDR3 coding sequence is TGTGCCAGCAGCTTAGAAGTTTTTGGGCCTAGTGACACCGGGGAGCTGTTTTTT. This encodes CASSLEVFGPSDTGELFF.

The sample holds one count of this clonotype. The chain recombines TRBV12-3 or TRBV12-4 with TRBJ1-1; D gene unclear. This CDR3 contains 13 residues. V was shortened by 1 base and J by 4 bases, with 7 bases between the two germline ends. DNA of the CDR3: TGTGCCAGCAGTTTAGGGGCGCGCACTGAAGCTTTCTTT. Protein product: CASSLGARTEAFF.

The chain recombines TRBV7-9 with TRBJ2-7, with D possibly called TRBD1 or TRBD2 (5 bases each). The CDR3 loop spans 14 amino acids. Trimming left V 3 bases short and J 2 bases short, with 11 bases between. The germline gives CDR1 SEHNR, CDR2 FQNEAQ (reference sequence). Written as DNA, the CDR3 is TGTGCCAGCAGCTTCCCGGGACGGGCCTACGAGCAGTACTTC. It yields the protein CASSFPGRAYEQYF.

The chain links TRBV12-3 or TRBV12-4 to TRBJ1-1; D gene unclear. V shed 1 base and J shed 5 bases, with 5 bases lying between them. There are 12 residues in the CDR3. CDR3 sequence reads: CASSLEETEAFF. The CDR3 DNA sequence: TGTGCCAGCAGTTTAGAGGAAACTGAAGCTTTCTTT.

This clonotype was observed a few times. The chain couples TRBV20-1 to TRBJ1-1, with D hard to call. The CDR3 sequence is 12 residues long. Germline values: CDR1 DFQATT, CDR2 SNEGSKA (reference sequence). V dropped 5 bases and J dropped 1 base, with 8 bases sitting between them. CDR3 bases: TGCAGTGCTCGGACGGAGAACACTGAAGCTTTCTTT. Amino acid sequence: CSARTENTEAFF.

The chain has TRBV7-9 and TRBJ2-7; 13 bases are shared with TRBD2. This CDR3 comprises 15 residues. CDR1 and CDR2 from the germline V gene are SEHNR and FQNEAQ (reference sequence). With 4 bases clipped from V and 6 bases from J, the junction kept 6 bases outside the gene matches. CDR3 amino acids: CASSSLGLAGIEQYF. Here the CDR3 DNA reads TGTGCCAGCAGCTCCCTGGGACTAGCGGGAATCGAGCAGTACTTC.

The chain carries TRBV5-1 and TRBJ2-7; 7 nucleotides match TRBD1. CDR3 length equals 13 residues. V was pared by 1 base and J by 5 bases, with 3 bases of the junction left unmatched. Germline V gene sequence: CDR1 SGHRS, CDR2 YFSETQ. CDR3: CASSLRGGHEQYF. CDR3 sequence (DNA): TGCGCCAGCAGCTTGCGAGGGGGCCACGAGCAGTACTTC. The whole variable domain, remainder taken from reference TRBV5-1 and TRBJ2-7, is KAGVTQTPRYLIKTRGQQVTLSCSPISGHRSVSWYQQTPGQGLQFLFEYFSETQRNKGNFPGRFSGRQFSNSRSEMNVSTLELGDSALYLCASSLRGGHEQYFGPGTRLTVT.

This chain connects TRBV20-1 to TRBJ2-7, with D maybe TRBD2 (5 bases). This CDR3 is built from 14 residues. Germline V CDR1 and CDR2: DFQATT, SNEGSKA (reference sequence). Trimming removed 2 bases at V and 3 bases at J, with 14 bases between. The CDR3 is CSARTRLEGYEQYF. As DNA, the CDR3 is TGCAGTGCTAGAACTCGTCTTGAGGGCTACGAGCAGTACTTC.

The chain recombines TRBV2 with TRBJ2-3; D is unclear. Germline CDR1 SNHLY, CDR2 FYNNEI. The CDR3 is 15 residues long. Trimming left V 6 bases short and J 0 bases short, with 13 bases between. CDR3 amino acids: CASRSSVASTDTQYF. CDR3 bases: TGTGCCAGCAGGTCGAGCGTAGCTAGCACAGATACGCAGTATTTT.

CDR3 amino acids: CASSLVTGGLGEQYF. In DNA, the CDR3 is TGTGCCAGCAGCTTGGTTACAGGGGGCTTGGGCGAGCAGTACTTC. The gene calls are TRBV5-8 and TRBJ2-7; 9 bases map to TRBD1. This CDR3 spans 15 amino acids. Losses at the gene ends were 0 bases for V and 6 bases for J; bases not matched to a gene: 7. The germline V gene encodes CDR1 SGHTS and CDR2 YDEGEE.

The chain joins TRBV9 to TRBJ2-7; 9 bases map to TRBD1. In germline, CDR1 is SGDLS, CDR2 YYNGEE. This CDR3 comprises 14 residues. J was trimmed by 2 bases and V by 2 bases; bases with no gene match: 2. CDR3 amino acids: CASSVWDRAYEQYF. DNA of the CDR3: TGTGCCAGCAGCGTTTGGGACAGGGCCTACGAGCAGTACTTC.

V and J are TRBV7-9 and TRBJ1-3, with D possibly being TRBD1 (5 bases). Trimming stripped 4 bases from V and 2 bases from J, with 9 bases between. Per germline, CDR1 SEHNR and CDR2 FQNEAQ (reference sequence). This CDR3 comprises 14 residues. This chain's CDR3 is CASSSMTAGNTIYF. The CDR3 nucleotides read TGTGCCAGCAGCTCTATGACAGCTGGAAACACCATATATTTT. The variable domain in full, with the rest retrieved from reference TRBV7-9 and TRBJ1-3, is DTGVSQNPRHKITKRGQNVTFRCDPISEHNRLYWYRQTLGQGPEFLTYFQNEAQLEKSRLLSDRFSAERPKGSFSTLEIQRTEQGDSAMYLCASSSMTAGNTIYFGEGSWLTVV.

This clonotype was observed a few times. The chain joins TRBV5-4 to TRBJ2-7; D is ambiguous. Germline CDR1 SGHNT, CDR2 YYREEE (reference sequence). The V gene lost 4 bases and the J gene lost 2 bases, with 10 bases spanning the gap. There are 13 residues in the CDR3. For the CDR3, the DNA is TGTGCCAGCAGCGGGTTCCGTCCCTACGAGCAGTACTTC. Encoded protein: CASSGFRPYEQYF.

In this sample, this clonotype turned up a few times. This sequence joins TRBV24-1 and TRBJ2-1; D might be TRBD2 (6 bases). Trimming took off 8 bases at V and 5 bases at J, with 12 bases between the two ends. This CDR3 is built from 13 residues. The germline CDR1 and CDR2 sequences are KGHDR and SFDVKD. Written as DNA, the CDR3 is TGTGCCACCAATAATGGAGGGGACAATGAGCAGTTCTTC. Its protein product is CATNNGGDNEQFF.

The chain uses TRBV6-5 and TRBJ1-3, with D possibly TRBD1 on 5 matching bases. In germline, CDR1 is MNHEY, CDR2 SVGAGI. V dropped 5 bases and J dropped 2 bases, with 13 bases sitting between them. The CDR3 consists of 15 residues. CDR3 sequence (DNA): TGTGCCAGCAGTCCGGGGGAGTTCGCTGGAAACACCATATATTTT. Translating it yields CASSPGEFAGNTIYF.

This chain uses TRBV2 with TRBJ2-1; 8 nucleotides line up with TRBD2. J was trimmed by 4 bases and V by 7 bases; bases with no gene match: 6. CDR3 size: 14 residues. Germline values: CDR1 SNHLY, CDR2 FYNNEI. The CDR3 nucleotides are TGTGCCAGCAATGGCGGGAGGAGATACAATGAGCAGTTCTTC. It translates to CASNGGRRYNEQFF.

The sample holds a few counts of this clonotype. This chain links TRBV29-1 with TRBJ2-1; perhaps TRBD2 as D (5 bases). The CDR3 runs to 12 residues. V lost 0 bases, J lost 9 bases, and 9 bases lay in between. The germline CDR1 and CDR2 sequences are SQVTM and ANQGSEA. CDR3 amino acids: CSVEDSRVEQFF. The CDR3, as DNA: TGCAGCGTTGAAGATTCGAGGGTTGAGCAGTTCTTC.

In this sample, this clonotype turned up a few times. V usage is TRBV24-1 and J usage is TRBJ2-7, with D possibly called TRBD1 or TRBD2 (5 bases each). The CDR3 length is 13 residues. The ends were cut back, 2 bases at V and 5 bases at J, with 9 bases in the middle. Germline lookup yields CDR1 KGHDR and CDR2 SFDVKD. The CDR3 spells CATSDSTGHEQYF. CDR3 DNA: TGTGCCACCAGTGATTCGACGGGGCACGAGCAGTACTTC.

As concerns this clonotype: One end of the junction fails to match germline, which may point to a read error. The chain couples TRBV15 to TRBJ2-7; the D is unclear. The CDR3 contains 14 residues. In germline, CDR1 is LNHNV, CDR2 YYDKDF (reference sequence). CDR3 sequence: CATSRAEDGHPSNF. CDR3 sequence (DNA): TGTGCCACCAGCAGAGCAGAGGACGGGCACCCTTCCAACTTC.

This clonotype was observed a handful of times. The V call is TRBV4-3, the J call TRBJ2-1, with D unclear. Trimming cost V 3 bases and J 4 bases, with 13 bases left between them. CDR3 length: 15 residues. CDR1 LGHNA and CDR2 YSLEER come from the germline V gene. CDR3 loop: CASSHLTLPYNEQFF. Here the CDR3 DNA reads TGCGCCAGCAGCCATTTGACCTTGCCGTACAATGAGCAGTTCTTC.

The DNA for the CDR3 is TGTGCCACCAGCAGAGATGAGTACAGCTACAAGTACGAGCAGTACTTC. Translated, it gives CATSRDEYSYKYEQYF. This chain connects TRBV15 to TRBJ2-7; D is uncertain. The germline CDR1 and CDR2 sequences are LNHNV and YYDKDF (reference sequence). The CDR3 spans 16 residues. Trimming took off 0 bases at V and 4 bases at J, with 16 bases between the two ends.

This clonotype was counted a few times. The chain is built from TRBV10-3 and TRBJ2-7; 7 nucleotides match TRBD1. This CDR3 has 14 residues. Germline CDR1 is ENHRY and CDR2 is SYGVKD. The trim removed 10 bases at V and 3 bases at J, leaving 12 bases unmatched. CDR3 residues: CATLLGHRGYEQYF. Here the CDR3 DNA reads TGTGCCACACTCCTAGGGCACAGGGGCTACGAGCAGTACTTC.

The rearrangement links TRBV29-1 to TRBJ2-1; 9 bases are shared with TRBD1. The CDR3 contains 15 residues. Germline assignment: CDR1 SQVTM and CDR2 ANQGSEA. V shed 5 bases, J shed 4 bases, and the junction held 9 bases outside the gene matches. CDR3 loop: CSVLGDRALYNEQFF. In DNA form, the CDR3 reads TGCAGCGTTTTAGGGGACAGGGCCCTATACAATGAGCAGTTCTTC.

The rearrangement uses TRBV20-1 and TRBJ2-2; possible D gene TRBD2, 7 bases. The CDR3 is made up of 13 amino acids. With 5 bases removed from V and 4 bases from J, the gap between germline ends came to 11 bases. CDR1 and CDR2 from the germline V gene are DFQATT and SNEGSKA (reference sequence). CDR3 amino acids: CSAWGGVTGELFF. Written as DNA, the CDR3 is TGCAGTGCTTGGGGGGGCGTCACCGGGGAGCTGTTTTTT.

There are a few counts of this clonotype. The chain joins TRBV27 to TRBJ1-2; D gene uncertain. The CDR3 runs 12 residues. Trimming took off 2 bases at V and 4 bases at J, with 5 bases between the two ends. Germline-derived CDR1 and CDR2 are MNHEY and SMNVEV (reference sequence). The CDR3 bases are TGTGCCAGCAGTTTAGCGGGCTATGGCTACACCTTC. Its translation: CASSLAGYGYTF.